One sample yielded the 3 T cell receptor beta chains listed below, sequenced in a study of response to subunit inactivated influenza vaccine. Via MiXCR, TCRdb re-called the RT-PCR reads, giving one row per CDR3 protein. The table includes some 550,000 distinct CDR3 sequences, less than 25% detected once. The same data also went into a second study, on T cells expressing NK-cell markers. As that study records: The TCR beta cDNA came from 5'RACE template switching with UMIs.

Sequencing was performed on CD4+ T cells sorted from PBMCs, taken roughly 13 days after vaccination. The receptors derive from a man between 50 and 59 years old who received an inactivated influenza vaccine.

This clonotype was detected a few times. J is TRBJ2-3 and V is TRBV11-1, with 8 bases lining up with TRBD2. The CDR3 extends over 17 amino acids. Germline V gives CDR1 SGHAT, CDR2 FQDESV (reference sequence). V trimming: 5 bases; J trimming: 2 bases; junction bases outside the gene matches: 12. The CDR3 loop reads CASSPSLSGGTTDTQYF. CDR3 DNA: TGTGCCAGCAGCCCTTCTCTTTCGGGAGGGACCACAGATACGCAGTATTTT.

This chain connects TRBV20-1 to TRBJ2-3; TRBD2 matches 12 bases. The germline gives CDR1 DFQATT, CDR2 SNEGSKA (reference sequence). The CDR3 loop spans 16 amino acids. V shed 5 bases and J 5 bases; nucleotides not matched to a gene: 11. This CDR3 is CSASPPSGRAIDTQYF. The CDR3 region has the DNA TGCAGTGCTTCTCCTCCTAGCGGGAGGGCAATAGATACGCAGTATTTT.

This chain uses TRBV15 with TRBJ2-2; maybe TRBD1 (7 bases). CDR1 is LNHNV and CDR2 is YYDKDF in the germline V gene (reference sequence). The V and J ends lost 1 base and 6 bases respectively, with 15 bases between them. The CDR3 is 16 amino acids. CDR3 DNA: TGTGCCACCAGCAGAGGTTCTCAGGGGGAGGCCGGGGAGCTGTTTTTT. It codes for CATSRGSQGEAGELFF. Supplemented by reference TRBV15 and TRBJ2-2, the full variable domain reads DAMVIQNPRYQVTQFGKPVTLSCSQTLNHNVMYWYQQKSSQAPKLLFHYYDKDFNNEADTPDNFQSRRPNTSFCFLDIRSPGLGDTAMYLCATSRGSQGEAGELFFGEGSRLTVL.